Below are 2 T cell receptor beta chains sequenced from a single sample in a study of T cells in Graves' hyperthyroidism and ophthalmopathy. Amplified TCR beta CDR3 regions came from RNA transcripts. The TCR CDR3 first-round RT-PCR relied on the HTBI primer set. TCRdb re-derived calls from the multiplex PCR reads in MiXCR, one entry per CDR3 protein. Of under 350,000 distinct CDR3 sequences listed, more than 15% are singletons. Sequences were obtained from blood. These receptors came from a woman between 55 and 75 years old with Graves' ophthalmopathy.

The table lists this clonotype with a few counts. The rearrangement links TRBV4-3 to TRBJ1-2; tentative D call: TRBD1 (5 bases). The V end lost 0 bases, the J end lost 4 bases, and 15 bases lay between the germline ends. Germline-derived CDR1 and CDR2 are LGHNA and YSLEER. The CDR3 runs to 16 residues. This CDR3 is CASSQDSQGATYGYTF. DNA of the CDR3: TGCGCCAGCAGCCAAGATTCGCAAGGGGCTACCTATGGCTACACCTTC.

Ten or more counts support this clonotype. The J gene is TRBJ1-2, the V gene TRBV11-2, with a possible D match to TRBD1 (6 bases). Germline V gene data show CDR1 as SGHAT and CDR2 as FQNNGV. V lost 5 bases and J 6 bases, leaving 22 bases between the germline ends. CDR3 size: 16 residues. The CDR3 nucleotides are TGTGCCAGCAGCGCAAACAGGGTGTATTTAGGTCATGGCTACACCTTC. Translated: CASSANRVYLGHGYTF.